Detailed here is one T cell receptor beta chain. Repertoires were generated with immunoSEQ multiplex PCR, while TCRdb's copy carries only in-frame clones and drops some. The repertoire holds roughly 240,000 clones, around 88% seen once, with under 2.5% in the top ten. The CDR3 has 14 residues. The germline V gene has CDR1 SNHLY and CDR2 FYNNEI. The trim removed 7 bases at V and 4 bases at J, leaving 7 bases unmatched. This entry is derived from a study of blood T cell repertoires in COVID-19. Study-wide context: T cells, B-cell-depleted T cells, or PBMCs provided the cDNA or gDNA that served as material.

Participant ages covered roughly 18 to 90 years across about two dozen US areas. Cohort placement rested on clinical history that participants reported themselves. The source of this sequence is a woman aged 40-49 years with acute COVID-19. V is TRBV2 and J is TRBJ2-1; 7 bases fit TRBD2. The sequencing input was PBMCs or T cells enriched from blood (not recorded which). The CDR3 loop is CASMLRETYNEQFF. DNA of the CDR3: TGTGCCAGCATGTTGCGGGAGACTTACAATGAGCAGTTCTTC.